Below, 24 T cell receptor beta chains from the same sample are listed, as sequenced in a study of T cells in Graves' hyperthyroidism and ophthalmopathy. Amplification of TCR beta CDR3 regions used RNA as the template. First-round RT-PCR targeting the TCR CDR3 was performed with the HTBI primer set. TCRdb analysed the multiplex PCR reads with MiXCR anew, one entry per CDR3 protein. Here the sample spans under 400,000 distinct CDR3 sequences, 18% being singletons. Sample: blood. Receptors were obtained from a woman aged 45-65 years with Graves' hyperthyroidism.

CDR3 DNA: TGCAGTGCTAGAGTTTTGACAGGGCCCACAGATACGCAGTATTTT. As protein: CSARVLTGPTDTQYF. The chain employs TRBV20-1 and TRBJ2-3; 7 nucleotides line up with TRBD1. CDR1 DFQATT and CDR2 SNEGSKA come from the germline V gene (reference sequence). The CDR3 runs to 15 residues. The junction had 6 bases not matched to a gene; V was cut back by 1 base and J by 2 bases.

This clonotype was found many times. This sequence joins TRBV10-3 and TRBJ2-1, with no clear D. With 6 bases removed from V and 7 bases from J, the gap between germline ends came to 10 bases. CDR1 ENHRY and CDR2 SYGVKD come from the germline V gene. The CDR3 is made up of 12 amino acids. The CDR3 bases are TGTGCCATCAGCCCGCTTGGGAATGAGCAGTTCTTC. It specifies CAISPLGNEQFF.

In its sample, this clonotype was seen a few times. The V and J genes are TRBV5-1 and TRBJ2-2; TRBD2 matches 8 bases. This CDR3 is 16 amino acids long. Trimming removed 0 bases from V and 4 bases from J; junction bases left unmatched: 5. The germline CDR1 and CDR2 sequences are SGHRS and YFSETQ. CDR3 DNA: TGCGCCAGCAGCTTGGGCCTAGCGGGCGGCACCGGGGAGCTGTTTTTT. It codes for CASSLGLAGGTGELFF. Combining the CDR3 with reference TRBV5-1 and TRBJ2-2 gives the whole variable domain KAGVTQTPRYLIKTRGQQVTLSCSPISGHRSVSWYQQTPGQGLQFLFEYFSETQRNKGNFPGRFSGRQFSNSRSEMNVSTLELGDSALYLCASSLGLAGGTGELFFGEGSRLTVL.

This clonotype occurred a few times. The J gene is TRBJ2-5, the V gene TRBV19; TRBD1 matches 8 bases. CDR1 is LNHDA and CDR2 is SQIVND in the germline V gene (reference sequence). V shed 6 bases, J shed 5 bases, and the junction held 5 bases outside the gene matches. The CDR3 runs to 13 residues. The CDR3 loop is CASSRGPAETQYF. The CDR3 DNA follows: TGTGCCAGTAGCAGGGGGCCGGCGGAGACCCAGTACTTC.

The chain combines TRBV28 with TRBJ2-7, with 7 bases identical to TRBD2. V was pared by 6 bases and J by 0 bases, with 5 bases of the junction left unmatched. Germline V gene sequence: CDR1 MDHEN, CDR2 SYDVKM. The CDR3 totals 14 residues. The chain's CDR3 is CASSNGRVSYEQYF. The DNA of the CDR3 is TGTGCCAGCAGCAATGGGAGGGTCTCCTACGAGCAGTACTTC.

V is TRBV20-1 and J is TRBJ1-4; no clear D. V dropped 5 bases and J dropped 8 bases, with 21 bases sitting between them. The CDR3 is 15 residues long. The V gene's germline CDR1 is DFQATT and CDR2 SNEGSKA (reference sequence). DNA of the CDR3: TGCAGTGCTCATGCGCCCGGAGATACGGGGGAAAAACTGTTTTTT. This codes for CSAHAPGDTGEKLFF.

This clonotype was seen a few times. This sequence joins TRBV12-3 or TRBV12-4 and TRBJ2-2, with 12 bases matching TRBD1. This CDR3 has 18 residues. V gave up 7 bases and J gave up 0 bases; unmatched junction bases: 9. CDR3 loop: CASIRGTGGYANTGELFF. The CDR3 nucleotides read TGTGCCAGCATACGCGGGACAGGGGGCTACGCGAACACCGGGGAGCTGTTTTTT.

The gene calls are TRBV6-2 or TRBV6-3 and TRBJ2-7, with a weak D call TRBD2 (5 bases). V shed 10 bases and J shed 0 bases, with 10 bases lying between them. This CDR3 is built from 12 residues. Germline V gene lookup returns CDR1 MNHEY and CDR2 SVGEGT. As DNA, the CDR3 is TGTGCCACAAGCGGTTCCTCCTACGAGCAGTACTTC. Translated: CATSGSSYEQYF.

This clonotype turned up a few times. The chain couples TRBV12-3 or TRBV12-4 to TRBJ2-5, with 7 bases matching TRBD1. The CDR3 runs 14 residues. V lost 5 bases to trimming and J lost 4 bases; unmatched junction nucleotides: 7. The CDR3 protein is CASSESTGRETQYF. CDR3 nucleotides: TGTGCCAGCAGTGAATCGACAGGGCGAGAGACCCAGTACTTC.

This clonotype was counted at least ten times. This chain joins TRBV7-3 and TRBJ2-2, with unresolved D. V was pared by 5 bases and J by 7 bases, with 11 bases between. The CDR3 spans 13 residues. Germline CDR1 reads SGHTA; CDR2 reads FQGTGA. The CDR3 bases are TGTGCCAGCAGCCCCCCCGTCGTCGGGGAGCTGTTTTTT. Translating it yields CASSPPVVGELFF.

This sequence joins TRBV19 and TRBJ2-7; D assignment may be TRBD1 or TRBD2 (5 bases each). The CDR3 length is 13 residues. The ends were cut back, 4 bases at V and 9 bases at J, with 16 bases in the middle. Germline CDR1 LNHDA, CDR2 SQIVND (reference sequence). The CDR3 loop reads CASSTVPGPRQYF. The DNA of the CDR3 is TGTGCCAGTAGTACAGTGCCGGGACCGCGGCAGTACTTC.

This clonotype occurred a few times. The rearrangement uses TRBV7-6 and TRBJ2-7; TRBD2 matches 16 bases. Germline CDR1 reads SGHVS; CDR2 reads FNYEAQ. The CDR3 is 18 residues long. After removal of 4 bases from V and 0 bases from J, the junction contained 6 bases not matched to a gene. In DNA form, the CDR3 reads TGTGCCAGCAGCTGGGGACTAGCGGGGGGGACGAGCTCCTACGAGCAGTACTTC. It encodes CASSWGLAGGTSSYEQYF.

The chain is built from TRBV6-6 and TRBJ2-7; D is perhaps TRBD2 (6 bases). The CDR3 runs 15 residues. Germline CDR1 MNHNY, CDR2 SVGAGI (reference sequence). V dropped 2 bases and J dropped 4 bases, with 15 bases sitting between them. The CDR3 is CASSYSPREAYEQYV. DNA for the CDR3: TGTGCCAGCAGTTACAGTCCCAGGGAGGCGTACGAGCAGTACGTC.

This clonotype was counted only a few times. The rearrangement links TRBV30 to TRBJ1-2; 10 bases agree with TRBD1. Germline V gene sequence: CDR1 GTSNPN, CDR2 SVGIG (reference sequence). CDR3 size: 11 residues. Trimming at V came to 7 bases and at J to 8 bases, leaving 4 bases not matched to a gene. The CDR3 DNA follows: TGTGCCTCAGACAGGGGGCGAGGCTACACCTTC. Translated: CASDRGRGYTF.

This clonotype came up many times. This chain connects TRBV12-3 or TRBV12-4 to TRBJ2-1; 9 nucleotides align to TRBD2. The V segment lost 3 bases and the J segment 2 bases; nucleotides outside the gene matches: 11. The CDR3 is 18 amino acids. CDR3 nucleotide sequence: TGTGCCAGCAGTTTCAGTCTCATGTCTAGCGGGACCTACAATGAGCAGTTCTTC. Translating it yields CASSFSLMSSGTYNEQFF.

This clonotype was recorded at least ten times. The chain is built from TRBV27 and TRBJ2-3; the D is unclear. V lost 6 bases, J lost 0 bases, and 10 bases lay in between. The V gene's germline CDR1 is MNHEY and CDR2 SMNVEV (reference sequence). The CDR3 has 14 amino acids. The CDR3 loop is CASSSQFSTDTQYF. The CDR3 DNA is TGTGCCAGCAGCTCCCAGTTTAGCACAGATACGCAGTATTTT.

The sample holds a few counts of this clonotype. The rearrangement links TRBV5-1 to TRBJ1-1; a weak D match, TRBD1 (5 bases). Germline CDR1 and CDR2: SGHRS and YFSETQ. The CDR3 extends over 15 amino acids. The V end lost 0 bases, the J end lost 3 bases, and 12 bases lay between the germline ends. Written as DNA, the CDR3 is TGCGCCAGCAGCTTGGGGGGGGAGAGGTACACTGAAGCTTTCTTT. Translation: CASSLGGERYTEAFF. The full variable domain, its missing parts supplied by reference TRBV5-1 and TRBJ1-1, is KAGVTQTPRYLIKTRGQQVTLSCSPISGHRSVSWYQQTPGQGLQFLFEYFSETQRNKGNFPGRFSGRQFSNSRSEMNVSTLELGDSALYLCASSLGGERYTEAFFGQGTRLTVV.

This clonotype was counted only a few times. The gene calls are TRBV11-2 and TRBJ2-1, with 16 bases matching TRBD2. The germline V gene encodes CDR1 SGHAT and CDR2 FQNNGV. Trimming cost V 5 bases and J 1 base; bases outside gene matches: 17. CDR3 size: 22 residues. The CDR3 protein is CASSPIRGTSGRAKRSYNEQFF. Here the CDR3 DNA reads TGTGCCAGCAGCCCGATAAGGGGGACTAGCGGGAGGGCCAAAAGGTCCTACAATGAGCAGTTCTTC.

This sequence joins TRBV7-9 and TRBJ1-2; D unclear. The germline V gene has CDR1 SEHNR and CDR2 FQNEAQ (reference sequence). The CDR3 loop spans 14 amino acids. Trimming cost V 2 bases and J 3 bases, with 10 bases left between them. The CDR3 sequence: CASSLTSPYYGYTF. The DNA for the CDR3 is TGTGCCAGCAGCTTAACCTCCCCCTACTATGGCTACACCTTC. The entire variable domain, with the rest obtained from reference TRBV7-9 and TRBJ1-2, is as follows: DTGVSQNPRHKITKRGQNVTFRCDPISEHNRLYWYRQTLGQGPEFLTYFQNEAQLEKSRLLSDRFSAERPKGSFSTLEIQRTEQGDSAMYLCASSLTSPYYGYTFGSGTRLTVV.

This clonotype appeared a single time. V is TRBV5-1 and J is TRBJ2-6; D call uncertain. V was trimmed by 4 bases and J by 0 bases, leaving 11 bases between them. Germline CDR1 and CDR2: SGHRS and YFSETQ. This CDR3 has 16 amino acids. CDR3 DNA sequence: TGCGCCAGCAGCAAGGCAGAAAGCTCTGGGGCCAACGTCCTGACTTTC. Encoded protein: CASSKAESSGANVLTF. Full variable domain (outside the CDR3, taken from reference TRBV5-1 and TRBJ2-6): KAGVTQTPRYLIKTRGQQVTLSCSPISGHRSVSWYQQTPGQGLQFLFEYFSETQRNKGNFPGRFSGRQFSNSRSEMNVSTLELGDSALYLCASSKAESSGANVLTFGAGSRLTVL.

V and J are TRBV2 and TRBJ1-5, with D possibly matching TRBD1 (5 bases). This CDR3 is built from 17 residues. Trimming cost V 7 bases and J 3 bases, with 22 bases left between them. Germline loops: CDR1 SNHLY, CDR2 FYNNEI. CDR3 sequence (DNA): TGTGCCAGCAACCATCTTCGGGGTCAGGGTTCCAATCAGCCCCAGCATTTT. Its protein product is CASNHLRGQGSNQPQHF.

Ten or more counts support this clonotype. The chain joins TRBV28 to TRBJ2-2; 10 nucleotides line up with TRBD2. The CDR3 spans 19 residues. In germline, CDR1 is MDHEN, CDR2 SYDVKM. V gave up 4 bases and J gave up 0 bases; unmatched junction bases: 11. The CDR3 coding sequence is TGTGCCAGCAGTTCCTTCAGCGGGAGGGCCCCCACGAACACCGGGGAGCTGTTTTTT. Residues: CASSSFSGRAPTNTGELFF.

The table lists this clonotype with a few counts. The chain links TRBV15 to TRBJ1-2; D is unresolved. Germline V gives CDR1 LNHNV, CDR2 YYDKDF (reference sequence). Trimming pared 0 bases from V and 8 bases from J, leaving 19 bases between. This CDR3 region has 16 residues. The CDR3 nucleotides read TGTGCCACCAGCAGAGACCGTTCACACACACAGTGGGGCTACACCTTC. It codes for CATSRDRSHTQWGYTF.

This clonotype has ten or more counts. The chain is built from TRBV6-2 or TRBV6-3 and TRBJ1-2, with D maybe TRBD1 (5 bases). Per the germline V gene, CDR1 is MNHEY and CDR2 is SVGEGT. V was trimmed by 7 bases and J by 12 bases, leaving 21 bases between them. CDR3 length equals 13 residues. Here the CDR3 DNA reads TGTGCCAGCAAGGACGGGGGTCTGGCGGCTGACACCTTC. The encoded protein is CASKDGGLAADTF.